The subject of this entry is one T cell receptor beta chain. Its specificity is not known. Produced via immunoSEQ multiplex PCR; TCRdb's table is partial and in-frame only. Of a few million clones listed, over 85% are singletons. This specimen belongs to a study of shared clonotypes between healthy human individuals. Study-wide results and limits: Non-shared clonotypes had lower generation probabilities than clonotypes shared by all four sorted-subset donors. Naive subsets generally had larger estimated richness than memory subsets.

The study drew its donors from healthy HIV-negative adults without recent acute infections or vaccinations. CDR1 SGHNT and CDR2 YYREEE come from the germline V gene (reference sequence). CDR3 size: 14 residues. V gave up 0 bases and J gave up 9 bases; unmatched junction bases: 5. V is TRBV5-4 and J is TRBJ2-1; 8 bases are shared with TRBD1. What was sequenced was naive CD4+ T cells sorted from blood. Subset reported: CD45RA+ positively selected. The sequence was obtained from a young man in good health. The CDR3 nucleotides read TGTGCCAGCAGCTTGGGCCAGGGGGCGGGTGAGCAGTTCTTC. Its translation is CASSLGQGAGEQFF. Full variable domain (outside the CDR3, taken from reference TRBV5-4 and TRBJ2-1): ETGVTQSPTHLIKTRGQQVTLRCSSQSGHNTVSWYQQALGQGPQFIFQYYREEENGRGNFPPRFSGLQFPNYSSELNVNALELDDSALYLCASSLGQGAGEQFFGPGTRLTVL.